The clone carrying this T cell receptor beta chain has a count of ten or more. Its antigen is not known. These data belong to a study of regulatory T cells in long-lasting Graves disease. Study-wide findings and caveats: New patients shared more than 950 public clonotypes, and persistent patients shared more, with approximately 2,600.

Investigators prepared the TCR beta libraries by applying iRepertoire HTBI primers and Arm-PCR of CDR3 regions. TCRdb itself ran the multiplex PCR reads through MiXCR, one entry per CDR3 protein. This table holds about 540,000 distinct CDR3 sequences, roughly 12% found once. Trimming stripped 4 bases from V and 0 bases from J, with 12 bases between. This CDR3 region has 15 residues. The germline V gene encodes CDR1 SGHTA and CDR2 FQGTGA. Time point meaning: newly diagnosed GD, antithyroid drugs for less than 3 months. PBMC-extracted RNA yielded the TCR library. Patients were enrolled at an endocrinology department in Xi'an, China. Separately, the same data were catalogued under a study of T cells in Graves' hyperthyroidism and ophthalmopathy.

The sample here was peripheral blood mononuclear cells (PBMCs), taken at new diagnosis, from a patient treated with antithyroid drugs. J is TRBJ1-1 and V is TRBV7-3; D is ambiguous. This TCR was recovered from a man younger than 45 with Graves disease. In DNA form, the CDR3 reads TGTGCCAGCAGCTCCCAAGGGAGGATGAACACTGAAGCTTTCTTT. Amino acid sequence: CASSSQGRMNTEAFF.